These T cell receptor beta chains were read from a single sample in a study of blood T cell repertoires in COVID-19. Clones were read by immunoSEQ multiplex PCR, and TCRdb kept only the in-frame ones, dropping some. Of approximately 240,000 clones in the sample, about nine tenths were seen once. The sample taken for sequencing was PBMCs or T cells enriched from blood (not recorded which). Receptors originate from a woman aged 18-35 years who had recovered from COVID-19. The CDR3 runs from the conserved cysteine through the conserved F or W. Fields, in order: clone size, V gene, J gene, D gene, CDR3 length, CDR3 DNA, CDR3 protein. The D gene is left open where the match is weak. Rows may omit the clone size; those that give it use once, few, many or a size class.

-	TRBV28	TRBJ1-5	-	16	TGTGCCAGCAGTCCCCTTTCCAGGGTATCAAATCAGCCCCAGCATTTT	CASSPLSRVSNQPQHF
-	TRBV24-1	TRBJ1-5	TRBD1	16	TGTGCCACCAGTGACTCCGGGACAGGGCGGGTTCAGCCCCAGCATTTT	CATSDSGTGRVQPQHF
-	TRBV7-9	TRBJ1-1	TRBD1	14	TGTGCCAGCAGCTTAAAGCGGGACAGGACTGAAGCTTTCTTT	CASSLKRDRTEAFF
-	TRBV5-6	TRBJ1-2	-	16	TGTGCCAGCAGCTTGGATGGAGTCGATCCCCTATATGGCTACACCTTC	CASSLDGVDPLYGYTF
once	TRBV7-3	TRBJ1-6	-	14	TGTGCCAGCAGTTACGGGACATCTAATTCACCCCTCCACTTT	CASSYGTSNSPLHF
few	TRBV24-1	TRBJ2-1	TRBD2	15	TGTGCCACCAGTGTCGCCGGGACTAGAGGCAATGAGCAGTTCTTC	CATSVAGTRGNEQFF
-	TRBV6-5	TRBJ1-6	-	15	TGTGCCAGCAGTTACTCTTCAACCTCGCGATCACCCCTCCACTTT	CASSYSSTSRSPLHF
-	TRBV11-3	TRBJ1-6	TRBD1	14	TGTGCCAGCAGCTCGGGACAGCAAAATTCACCCCTCCACTTT	CASSSGQQNSPLHF
-	TRBV28	TRBJ1-1	-	11	TGTGCCAGCAGTCCCCTCACTGAAGCTTTCTTT	CASSPLTEAFF
-	TRBV20-1	TRBJ1-3	-	13	TGCAGTGCGAGTCGGAGCTCTGGAAACACCATATATTTT	CSASRSSGNTIYF
once	TRBV7-9	TRBJ1-2	-	13	TGTGCCAGCAGCCAGTCGGGGGGTGATGGCTACACCTTC	CASSQSGGDGYTF
-	TRBV7-2	TRBJ1-5	-	15	TGTGCCAGCAGCTTAGGGTCCAGTTCCAATCAGCCCCAGCATTTT	CASSLGSSSNQPQHF
-	TRBV7-9	TRBJ2-7	TRBD1	16	TGTGCCAGCAGCCGGGACAGGGGTTCCTGGGGGGACGAGCAGTACTTC	CASSRDRGSWGDEQYF
-	TRBV10-1	TRBJ1-1	TRBD1	14	TGCGCCAGCAGTGAGTTCTCACAGGGGTCCGGAGCTTTCTTT	CASSEFSQGSGAFF
-	TRBV5-1	TRBJ2-5	-	14	TGCGCCAGCAGCTTGTTTGACATACAAGAGACCCAGTACTTC	CASSLFDIQETQYF
-	TRBV9	TRBJ1-6	-	15	TGTGCCAGCAGCGTAGAAACGGCGGCGAGCTCACCCCTCCACTTT	CASSVETAASSPLHF
-	TRBV7-9	TRBJ1-5	-	14	TGTGCCAGCAGCGACAGTCTCCGCAATCAGCCCCAGCATTTT	CASSDSLRNQPQHF
-	TRBV10-3	TRBJ2-5	-	14	TGTGCCATCAGTGACCCGGAAGGAGGAGAGACCCAGTACTTC	CAISDPEGGETQYF
once	TRBV6-5	TRBJ2-2	-	15	TGTGCCAGTCGCTTAGACGGGGTTGTGACCGGGGAGCTGTTTTTT	CASRLDGVVTGELFF
-	TRBV5-1	TRBJ1-2	-	14	TGCGCCAGCAGCCCCCGACAGAACGCCTATGGCTACACCTTC	CASSPRQNAYGYTF
-	TRBV6-1	TRBJ1-2	TRBD1	14	TGTGCCAGCAGTGAAGTAGGGGGCTCTAGTGGCTACACCTTC	CASSEVGGSSGYTF
-	TRBV15	TRBJ2-2	-	16	TGTGCCACCTCCACAAGGCAGGGCGCGAACACCGGGGAGCTGTTTTTT	CATSTRQGANTGELFF
few	TRBV4-3	TRBJ2-3	-	14	TGCGCCAGCAGCCACAGACTGGAGGCAGATACGCAGTATTTT	CASSHRLEADTQYF
-	TRBV11-3	TRBJ2-7	-	14	TGTGCCAGCAGCTTATCGGCCGGGGTATACGAGCAGTACTTC	CASSLSAGVYEQYF
-	TRBV5-1	TRBJ2-2	-	14	TGCGCCAGCATGTGGGGTAGCGGAACCGGGGAGCTGTTTTTT	CASMWGSGTGELFF
-	TRBV27	TRBJ2-5	TRBD2	16	TGTGCCAGCAGACCGCTACTAGCGGGAGTTGCAGAGACCCAGTACTTC	CASRPLLAGVAETQYF
-	TRBV28	TRBJ1-1	-	17	TGTGCCAGCACCCCCGGGTCTACACACAACATGAACACTGAAGCTTTCTTT	CASTPGSTHNMNTEAFF
-	TRBV4-2	TRBJ2-7	-	15	TGTGCCAGCAGCCAAGATAATCGGGGTCTCTACGAGCAGTACTTC	CASSQDNRGLYEQYF
-	TRBV10-2	TRBJ1-5	-	13	TGCGCCAGCATGACAGCTAGCAATCAGCCCCAGCATTTT	CASMTASNQPQHF